This TCR beta chain was documented in a study of blood T cell repertoires in COVID-19. CDR1 SGHDN and CDR2 FVKESK come from the germline V gene. The CDR3 runs 14 residues. V was shortened by 6 bases and J by 1 base, with 12 bases between the two germline ends. This clone has just a few counts. Libraries were prepared by immunoSEQ multiplex PCR; TCRdb keeps only in-frame clonotypes and omits some of them. Of about 140,000 clones listed, 84% are singletons. Sequencing was done on a sample of peripheral blood. The V and J genes are TRBV14 and TRBJ1-1, with D maybe TRBD1 (5 bases). The TCR was taken from a man under 40 with COVID-19, enrolled during active disease. This CDR3 reads CASRYRSTNTEAFF. For the CDR3, the DNA is TGTGCCAGCAGATACAGGTCCACGAACACTGAAGCTTTCTTT.